This is a list of T cell receptor beta chains from one sample in a study of graft-versus-host responses after intestinal transplantation. The protocol was immunoSEQ multiplex PCR, while the TCRdb copy is restricted to in-frame clones and leaves out a portion. The data hold about 73,000 clones, with roughly 90% observed a single time. Which antigens these TCRs recognize remains unknown. The sequences come from unstimulated CD8+ T cells sorted from spleen or lymph node cells, collected before transplant. The receptors here all came from a human donor who was the organ donor for an intestinal transplant. Both conserved end residues are part of each CDR3. The D gene is left open where the match is weak. Rows give clone size only sometimes, using once, few, many, or a class for an expanded clone.

clone size: NA; J gene: TRBJ1-3; V gene: TRBV7-2; D gene: NA; CDR3 DNA: TGTGCCAGCAGCTTATCATCCGCGATGGACACCATATATTTT; CDR3 protein: CASSLSSAMDTIYF
clone size: NA; J gene: TRBJ2-3; V gene: TRBV27; D gene: TRBD2; CDR3 DNA: TGTGCCAGCAGTTTATACTTGCCCGGGGGGGCCTTAGATACGCAGTATTTT; CDR3 protein: CASSLYLPGGALDTQYF
clone size: once; J gene: TRBJ1-2; V gene: TRBV10-2; D gene: NA; CDR3 DNA: TGCGCCAGCAGTGAGTCGACTGGCGGTGGCTACACCTTC; CDR3 protein: CASSESTGGGYTF
clone size: NA; J gene: TRBJ1-1; V gene: TRBV6-5; D gene: NA; CDR3 DNA: TGTGCCAGCAGTTACTCACAGGATGAAGCTTTCTTT; CDR3 protein: CASSYSQDEAFF
clone size: few; J gene: TRBJ2-5; V gene: TRBV27; D gene: TRBD1; CDR3 DNA: TGTGCCAGCAGAATAAACCGACAGGGGAAAGAGACCCAGTACTTC; CDR3 protein: CASRINRQGKETQYF
clone size: NA; J gene: TRBJ1-5; V gene: TRBV27; D gene: TRBD1; CDR3 DNA: TGTGCCAGCAGCCCCTTGGACAGGATAAATCAGCCCCAGCATTTT; CDR3 protein: CASSPLDRINQPQHF
clone size: NA; J gene: TRBJ2-1; V gene: TRBV28; D gene: NA; CDR3 DNA: TGTGCCAGCAGTTTATCGGGGACATACAATGAGCAGTTCTTC; CDR3 protein: CASSLSGTYNEQFF
clone size: NA; J gene: TRBJ1-4; V gene: TRBV6-1; D gene: NA; CDR3 DNA: TGTGCCAGCAGCCCCGGGACACCTAATGAAAAACTGTTTTTT; CDR3 protein: CASSPGTPNEKLFF
clone size: NA; J gene: TRBJ1-2; V gene: TRBV7-6; D gene: NA; CDR3 DNA: TGTGCCAGCAGCTTAGGGGGAGGGGGCTATGGCTACACCTTC; CDR3 protein: CASSLGGGGYGYTF
clone size: NA; J gene: TRBJ2-2; V gene: TRBV13; D gene: NA; CDR3 DNA: TGTGCCAGCAGCTTTCAGGGGACCGGGGAGCTGTTTTTT; CDR3 protein: CASSFQGTGELFF
clone size: NA; J gene: TRBJ2-1; V gene: TRBV10-3; D gene: TRBD2; CDR3 DNA: TGTGCCATCGGCATAGCGGGGCAAAGCTCCTACAATGAGCAGTTCTTC; CDR3 protein: CAIGIAGQSSYNEQFF
clone size: NA; J gene: TRBJ2-5; V gene: TRBV7-8; D gene: NA; CDR3 DNA: TGTGCCAGCAGCCAAGAACCGGGGTGGGAGACCCAGTACTTC; CDR3 protein: CASSQEPGWETQYF
clone size: medium-sized; J gene: TRBJ1-6; V gene: TRBV6-4; D gene: TRBD1; CDR3 DNA: TGTGCCAGCAGTGACAGGACAGGGGGTTCACCCCTCCACTTT; CDR3 protein: CASSDRTGGSPLHF
clone size: NA; J gene: TRBJ1-1; V gene: TRBV6-1; D gene: TRBD1; CDR3 DNA: TGTGCCAGCAGTGAAGAAACAGGGGGCGCGAACACTGAAGCTTTCTTT; CDR3 protein: CASSEETGGANTEAFF
clone size: NA; J gene: TRBJ1-6; V gene: TRBV2; D gene: NA; CDR3 DNA: TGTGCCAGCAGTGAAGCGATCCTGGAGTACGCCAGACCTCGCCTATTAAATTCACCCCTCCACTTT; CDR3 protein: CASSEAILEYARPRLLNSPLHF
clone size: NA; J gene: TRBJ1-1; V gene: TRBV15; D gene: NA; CDR3 DNA: TGTGCCACCAGCAGACCCGGGGAAGAAGCTTTCTTT; CDR3 protein: CATSRPGEEAFF
clone size: NA; J gene: TRBJ1-1; V gene: TRBV5-1; D gene: NA; CDR3 DNA: TGCGCCAGCAGCTTTTCCCAGGGAATGAACACTGAAGCTTTCTTT; CDR3 protein: CASSFSQGMNTEAFF
clone size: NA; J gene: TRBJ2-2; V gene: TRBV7-9; D gene: NA; CDR3 DNA: TGTGCCAGCAGCTTAGCCACCAACAGGGAAAGGTCCGGGGAGCTGTTTTTT; CDR3 protein: CASSLATNRERSGELFF
clone size: NA; J gene: TRBJ2-1; V gene: TRBV4-1; D gene: TRBD2; CDR3 DNA: TGCGCCAGCAGCCCTAGCGGGGGGGCCGTTCATGAGCAGTTCTTC; CDR3 protein: CASSPSGGAVHEQFF
clone size: few; J gene: TRBJ1-1; V gene: TRBV5-1; D gene: NA; CDR3 DNA: TGCGCCAGCAGCTTGCCAATGAACACTGAAGCTTTCTTT; CDR3 protein: CASSLPMNTEAFF
clone size: NA; J gene: TRBJ1-1; V gene: TRBV15; D gene: NA; CDR3 DNA: TGTGCCACCAGCACGGTGGCAGGGGCTGACACTGAAGCTTTCTTT; CDR3 protein: CATSTVAGADTEAFF
clone size: once; J gene: TRBJ2-1; V gene: TRBV5-1; D gene: TRBD2; CDR3 DNA: TGCGCCAGCAGCTTTAGTTCAGCGGGGCCCCCTGGCAATGAGCAGTTCTTC; CDR3 protein: CASSFSSAGPPGNEQFF
clone size: NA; J gene: TRBJ2-5; V gene: TRBV7-9; D gene: NA; CDR3 DNA: TGTGCCAGCAGCATCTCTAGCGTGGAGACCCAGTACTTC; CDR3 protein: CASSISSVETQYF
clone size: NA; J gene: TRBJ1-2; V gene: TRBV18; D gene: TRBD1; CDR3 DNA: TGTGCCAGCTCTCTCAGGACAGGGCGTCCACATCCTAACTATGGCTACACCTTC; CDR3 protein: CASSLRTGRPHPNYGYTF
clone size: NA; J gene: TRBJ2-3; V gene: TRBV29-1; D gene: TRBD1; CDR3 DNA: TGCAGCGTTACAGGGGATTTGGGAGATACGCAGTATTTT; CDR3 protein: CSVTGDLGDTQYF
clone size: NA; J gene: TRBJ1-1; V gene: TRBV15; D gene: TRBD1; CDR3 DNA: TGTGCCACCAGCAGTCGGACAGGGGGCTTTTCGGGGACTGAAGCTTTCTTT; CDR3 protein: CATSSRTGGFSGTEAFF
clone size: NA; J gene: TRBJ1-4; V gene: TRBV6-1; D gene: TRBD1; CDR3 DNA: TGTGCCAGTAGAACAGGGGCGGATGAAAAACTGTTTTTT; CDR3 protein: CASRTGADEKLFF
clone size: NA; J gene: TRBJ2-5; V gene: TRBV5-4; D gene: TRBD1; CDR3 DNA: TGTGCCAGCATTATATCCACCGGGACAGGGGAAGAGACCCAGTACTTC; CDR3 protein: CASIISTGTGEETQYF
clone size: NA; J gene: TRBJ2-3; V gene: TRBV4-1; D gene: TRBD2; CDR3 DNA: TGCGCCAGCAGCCAAGTTTTTAGCGGGGGGGCCCCAGATACGCAGTATTTT; CDR3 protein: CASSQVFSGGAPDTQYF